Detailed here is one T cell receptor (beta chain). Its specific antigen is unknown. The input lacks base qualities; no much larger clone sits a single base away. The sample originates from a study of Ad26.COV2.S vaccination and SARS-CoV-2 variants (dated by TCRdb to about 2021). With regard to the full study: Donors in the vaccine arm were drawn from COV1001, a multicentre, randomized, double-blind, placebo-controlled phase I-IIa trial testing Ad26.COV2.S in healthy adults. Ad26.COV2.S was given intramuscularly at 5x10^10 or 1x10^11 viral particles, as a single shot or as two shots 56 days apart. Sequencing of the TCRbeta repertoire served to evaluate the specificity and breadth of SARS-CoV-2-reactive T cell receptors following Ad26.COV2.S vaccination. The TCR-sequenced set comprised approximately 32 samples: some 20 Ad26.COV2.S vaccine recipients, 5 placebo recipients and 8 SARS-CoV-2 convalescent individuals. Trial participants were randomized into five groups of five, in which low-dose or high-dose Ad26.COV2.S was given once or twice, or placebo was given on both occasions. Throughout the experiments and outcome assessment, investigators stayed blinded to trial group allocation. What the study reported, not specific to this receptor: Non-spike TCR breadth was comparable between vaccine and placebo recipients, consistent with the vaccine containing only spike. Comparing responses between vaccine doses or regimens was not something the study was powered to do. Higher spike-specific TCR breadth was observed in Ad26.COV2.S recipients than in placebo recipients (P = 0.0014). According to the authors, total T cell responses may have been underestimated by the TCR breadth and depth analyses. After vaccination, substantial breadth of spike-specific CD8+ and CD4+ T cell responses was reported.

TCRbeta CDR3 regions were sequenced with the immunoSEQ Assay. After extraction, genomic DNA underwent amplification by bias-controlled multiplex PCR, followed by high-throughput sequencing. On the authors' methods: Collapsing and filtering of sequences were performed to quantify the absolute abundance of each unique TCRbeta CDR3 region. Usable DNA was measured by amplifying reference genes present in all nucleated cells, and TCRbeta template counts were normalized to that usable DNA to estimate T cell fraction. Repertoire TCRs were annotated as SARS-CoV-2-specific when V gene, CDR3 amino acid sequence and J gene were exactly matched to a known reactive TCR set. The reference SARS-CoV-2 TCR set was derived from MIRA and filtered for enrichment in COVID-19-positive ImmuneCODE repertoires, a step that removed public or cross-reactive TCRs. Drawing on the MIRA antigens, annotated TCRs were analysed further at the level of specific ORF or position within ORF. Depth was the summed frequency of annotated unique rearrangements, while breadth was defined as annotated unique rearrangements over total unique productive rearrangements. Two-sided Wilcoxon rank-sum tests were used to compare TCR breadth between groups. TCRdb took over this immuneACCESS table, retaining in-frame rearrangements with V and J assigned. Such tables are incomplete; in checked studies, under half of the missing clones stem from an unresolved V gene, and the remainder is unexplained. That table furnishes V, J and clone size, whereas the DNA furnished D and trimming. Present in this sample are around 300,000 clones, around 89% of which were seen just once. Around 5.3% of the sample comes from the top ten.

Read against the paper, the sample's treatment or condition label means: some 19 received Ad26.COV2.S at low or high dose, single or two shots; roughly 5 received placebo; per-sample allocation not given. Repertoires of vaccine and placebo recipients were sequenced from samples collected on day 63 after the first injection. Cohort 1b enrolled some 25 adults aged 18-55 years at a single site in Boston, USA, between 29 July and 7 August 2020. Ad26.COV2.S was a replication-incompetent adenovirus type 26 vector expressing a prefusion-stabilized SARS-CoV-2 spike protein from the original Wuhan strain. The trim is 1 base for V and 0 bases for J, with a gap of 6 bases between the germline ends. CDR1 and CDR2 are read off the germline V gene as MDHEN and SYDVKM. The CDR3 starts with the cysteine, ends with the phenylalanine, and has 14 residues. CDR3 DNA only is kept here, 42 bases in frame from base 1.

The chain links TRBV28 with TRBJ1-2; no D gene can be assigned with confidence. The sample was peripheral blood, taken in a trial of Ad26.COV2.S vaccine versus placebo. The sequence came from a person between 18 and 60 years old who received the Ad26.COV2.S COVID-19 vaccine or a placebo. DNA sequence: TGTGCCAGCAGTTTATCTGCCTCTAACTATGGCTACACCTTC. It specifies CASSLSASNYGYTF.